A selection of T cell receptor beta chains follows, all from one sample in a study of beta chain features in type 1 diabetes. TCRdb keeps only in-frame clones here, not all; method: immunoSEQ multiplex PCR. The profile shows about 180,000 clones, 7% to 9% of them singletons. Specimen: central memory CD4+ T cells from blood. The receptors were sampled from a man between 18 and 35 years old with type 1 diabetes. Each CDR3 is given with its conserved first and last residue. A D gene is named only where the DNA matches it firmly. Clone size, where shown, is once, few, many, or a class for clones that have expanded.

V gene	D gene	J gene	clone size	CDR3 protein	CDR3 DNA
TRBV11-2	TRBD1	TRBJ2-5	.	CASSSGGSETQYF	TGTGCCAGCAGCTCAGGGGGCAGCGAGACCCAGTACTTC
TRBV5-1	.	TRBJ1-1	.	CASSLDRPSTEAFF	TGCGCCAGCAGCTTAGACAGGCCCAGCACTGAAGCTTTCTTT
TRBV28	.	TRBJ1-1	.	CASLARDTEAFF	TGTGCCAGCCTCGCGCGGGACACTGAAGCTTTCTTT
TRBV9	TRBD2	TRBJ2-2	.	CASTHGGRLGELFF	TGTGCCAGCACCCATGGCGGGAGGCTCGGGGAGCTGTTTTTT
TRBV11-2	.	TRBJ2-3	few	CASSLAGYQDTQYF	TGTGCCAGCAGCTTAGCGGGGTATCAAGATACGCAGTATTTT
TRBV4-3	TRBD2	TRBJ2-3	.	CASSQGASGGAGDTQYF	TGCGCCAGCAGCCAAGGGGCTAGCGGGGGGGCAGGAGATACGCAGTATTTT
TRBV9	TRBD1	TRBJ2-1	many	CASSVGQGEGYNEQFF	TGTGCCAGCAGCGTAGGCCAGGGGGAAGGGTACAATGAGCAGTTCTTC
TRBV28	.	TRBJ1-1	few	CASSLPLSEAFF	TGTGCCAGCAGTCTTCCCTTGTCTGAAGCTTTCTTT
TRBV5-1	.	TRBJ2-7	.	CASSSPTGSYEQYF	TGCGCCAGCAGCTCCCCGACAGGCTCCTACGAGCAGTACTTC
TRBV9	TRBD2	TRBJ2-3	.	CASSSGATTDTQYF	TGTGCCAGCAGTAGCGGGGCCACCACAGATACGCAGTATTTT
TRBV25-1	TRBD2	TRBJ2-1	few	CASSAPAGAYNEQFF	TGTGCCAGCAGTGCGCCAGCGGGAGCCTACAATGAGCAGTTCTTC
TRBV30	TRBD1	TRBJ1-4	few	CAWSGGQGAGEKLFF	TGTGCCTGGAGTGGAGGACAGGGGGCAGGGGAAAAACTGTTTTTT
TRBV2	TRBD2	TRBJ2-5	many	CASMTSGETQYF	TGTGCCAGCATGACTAGCGGGGAGACCCAGTACTTC
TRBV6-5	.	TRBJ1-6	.	CASSYSAGADSPLHF	TGTGCCAGCAGTTACTCTGCGGGGGCGGATTCACCCCTCCACTTT
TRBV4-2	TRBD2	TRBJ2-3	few	CASSQVGEAGGGDTQYF	TGTGCCAGCAGCCAAGTGGGAGAAGCGGGGGGAGGAGATACGCAGTATTTT
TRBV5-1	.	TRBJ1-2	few	CASSLGDLGRYTF	TGCGCCAGCAGCTTGGGAGACCTGGGCAGATACACCTTC
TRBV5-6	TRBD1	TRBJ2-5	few	CASSSMTGGETQYF	TGTGCCAGCAGCTCGATGACAGGGGGAGAGACCCAGTACTTC
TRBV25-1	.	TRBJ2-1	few	CASSVGGGVWDEQFF	TGTGCCAGCAGTGTGGGTGGGGGCGTTTGGGATGAGCAGTTCTTC
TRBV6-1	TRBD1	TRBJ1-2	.	CASSEAGQYGYTF	TGTGCCAGCAGTGAGGCGGGACAGTATGGCTACACCTTC
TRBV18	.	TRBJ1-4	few	CASSSGPTNEKLFF	TGTGCCAGCTCGTCAGGGCCAACTAATGAAAAACTGTTTTTT
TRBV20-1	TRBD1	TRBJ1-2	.	CSATGGAGYTF	TGCAGTGCCACAGGGGGCGCGGGCTACACCTTC
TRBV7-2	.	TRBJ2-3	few	CASSLGRGDTQYF	TGTGCCAGCAGCTTAGGGCGCGGGGATACGCAGTATTTT
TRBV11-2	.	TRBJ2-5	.	CASSPVLPSGTQYF	TGTGCCAGCAGCCCCGTCTTACCCTCAGGGACCCAGTACTTC
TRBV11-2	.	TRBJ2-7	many	CASSFSFRSYEQYF	TGTGCCAGCAGCTTCAGTTTCAGGTCCTACGAGCAGTACTTC
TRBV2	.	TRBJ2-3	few	CASMQGTSTDTQYF	TGTGCCAGCATGCAGGGAACTAGCACAGATACGCAGTATTTT
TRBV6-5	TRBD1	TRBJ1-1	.	CASRGTGSNTEAFF	TGTGCCAGCAGGGGGACAGGGTCGAACACTGAAGCTTTCTTT
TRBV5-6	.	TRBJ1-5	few	CASRFGLGNQPQHF	TGTGCCAGCAGGTTCGGACTCGGCAATCAGCCCCAGCATTTT
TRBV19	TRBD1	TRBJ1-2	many	CASTRDRGLGYTF	TGTGCCAGTACCAGGGACAGGGGGCTCGGCTACACCTTC
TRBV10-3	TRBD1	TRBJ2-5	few	CAISHTGGREETQYF	TGTGCCATCAGTCATACAGGGGGCCGGGAGGAGACCCAGTACTTC
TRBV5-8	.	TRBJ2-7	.	CASSRPSAGASYEQYF	TGTGCCAGCAGCCGCCCTTCTGCGGGGGCGTCCTACGAGCAGTACTTC
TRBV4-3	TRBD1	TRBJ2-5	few	CASSQAWDRYQETQYF	TGCGCCAGCAGCCAAGCCTGGGACAGGTACCAAGAGACCCAGTACTTC
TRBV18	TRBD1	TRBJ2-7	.	CASSAGTGEQYF	TGTGCCAGCTCCGCCGGGACAGGCGAGCAGTACTTC
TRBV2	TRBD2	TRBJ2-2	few	CASSASGGANTGELFF	TGTGCCAGCAGTGCGAGCGGGGGTGCGAACACCGGGGAGCTGTTTTTT
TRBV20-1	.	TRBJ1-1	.	CSVGLNTEAFF	TGCAGTGTTGGCCTGAACACTGAAGCTTTCTTT
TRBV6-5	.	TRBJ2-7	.	CASSYGLTSYEQYF	TGTGCCAGCAGTTACGGGCTCACCTCCTACGAGCAGTACTTC
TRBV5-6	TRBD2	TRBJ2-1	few	CASTLGAGVYNEQFF	TGTGCCAGCACCCTCGGGGCGGGAGTCTACAATGAGCAGTTCTTC
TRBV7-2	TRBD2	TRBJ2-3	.	CASSSMGGGADTQYF	TGTGCCAGCAGCTCCATGGGGGGGGGTGCAGATACGCAGTATTTT
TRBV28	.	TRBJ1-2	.	CASSATRGYTF	TGTGCCAGCAGTGCCACTCGGGGCTACACCTTC
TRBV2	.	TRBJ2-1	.	CASRGPSARSYNEQFF	TGTGCCAGCAGAGGGCCTAGCGCCCGCTCCTACAATGAGCAGTTCTTC
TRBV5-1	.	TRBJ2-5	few	CASARQPRETQYF	TGCGCCAGCGCCCGACAGCCCCGAGAGACCCAGTACTTC